This TCR beta chain was captured in a study of beta chain features in type 1 diabetes. As regards this clone: Its cognate antigen is unknown.

Sequencing targeted expressed TCRB transcripts, as all isolated RNA had been reverse transcribed. Naive, central memory and regulatory T cell samples produced a mean of approximately 3.6 million reads. Sequencing was performed with immunoSEQ multiplex PCR; in TCRdb, only in-frame clones are kept and a portion is missing. The table has 810,000 or so clones, 15% to 20% seen once; the top ten hold 0.023%. This CDR3 is built from 13 residues. Germline loops: CDR1 SGHTA, CDR2 FQGTGA. V was pared by 5 bases and J by 7 bases, with 14 bases between. Regarding the study as a whole: Any role of HLA type in TCRB rearrangement remained unresolved here. When cDNA is sequenced, cells with high TCR expression could be over-represented. Type 1 diabetes patients showed a moderate but significant shortening of TCRB CDR3s in all four CD4+ subsets.

The specimen was naive CD4+ T cells from blood. This sequence joins TRBV7-3 and TRBJ1-2; D possibly corresponds to TRBD1 (5 bases). This clonotype originated in a woman between 18 and 29 years old in good health. This CDR3 reads CASSPTARGGYTF. CDR3 nucleotides: TGTGCCAGCAGCCCGACAGCCCGCGGTGGCTACACCTTC.